Below are 32 T cell receptor beta chains sequenced from a single sample in a study of T cell changes during pregnancy in multiple sclerosis (dated by TCRdb to 2018 to 2020). The library was made by the immunoSEQ multiplex PCR assay. In its TCRdb copy, this immuneACCESS table keeps in-frame sequences only and misses some clones. Where compared with another copy, unresolved V genes explain less than half of these, and the others have no known cause. The sample includes some 110,000 clones, with more than 85% observed a single time. About 1.6% of the sample rests with the top ten. Sample: peripheral blood, taken in the third trimester of pregnancy. The source of these receptors is a female donor with multiple sclerosis, enrolled in a pregnancy study.

The chain uses TRBV19 and TRBJ2-7; the D gene is possibly TRBD2 (6 bases). The V gene's germline CDR1 is LNHDA and CDR2 SQIVND (reference sequence). V was clipped by 8 bases and J by 2 bases, with 19 bases between them. The length of the CDR3 is 15 residues. This CDR3 is CASGPRGTEAYEQYF. CDR3 sequence (DNA): TGTGCCAGTGGGCCCCGCGGGACTGAGGCCTACGAGCAGTACTTC.

This sequence joins TRBV5-1 and TRBJ2-7; perhaps TRBD2 as D (6 bases). In germline, CDR1 is SGHRS, CDR2 YFSETQ. V lost 2 bases to trimming and J lost 7 bases, with 16 bases between them. The CDR3 is made up of 14 amino acids. CDR3 region: CASSFSRERGEQYF. In nucleotides, the CDR3 is TGCGCCAGCAGCTTCTCGCGGGAAAGGGGAGAGCAGTACTTC.

The V gene is TRBV5-1, the J gene TRBJ1-3; tentative D call: TRBD1 (6 bases). The CDR3 has 14 amino acids. The V and J ends lost 4 bases and 1 base respectively, with 9 bases between them. CDR1 SGHRS and CDR2 YFSETQ come from the germline V gene. The CDR3 DNA reads as TGCGCCAGCAGCATAACAGGGTCTGGAAACACCATATATTTT. Residues: CASSITGSGNTIYF.

J is TRBJ1-5 and V is TRBV15, with 9 positions matching TRBD1. This CDR3 region has 17 residues. The trim removed 1 base at V and 4 bases at J, leaving 8 bases unmatched. Germline-derived CDR1 and CDR2 are LNHNV and YYDKDF (reference sequence). Here the CDR3 reads CATSRVLDRGINQPQHF. CDR3 DNA sequence: TGTGCCACCAGCAGAGTTCTGGACAGGGGCATAAATCAGCCCCAGCATTTT.

The gene calls are TRBV11-3 and TRBJ2-3, with D perhaps matching TRBD1 (7 bases). Per the germline V gene, CDR1 is SGHNT and CDR2 is YENEEA. Trimming removed 3 bases at V and 4 bases at J, with 8 bases between. The CDR3 sequence is 13 residues long. CDR3 region: CASSFRGADTQYF. DNA for the CDR3: TGTGCCAGCAGCTTCAGGGGGGCAGATACGCAGTATTTT. The full variable domain, in which reference TRBV11-3 and TRBJ2-3 provide the parts outside the CDR3, is EAGVVQSPRYKIIEKKQPVAFWCNPISGHNTLYWYLQNLGQGPELLIRYENEEAVDDSQLPKDRFSAERLKGVDSTLKIQPAELGDSAVYLCASSFRGADTQYFGPGTRLTVL.

This rearrangement joins TRBV7-9 to TRBJ2-1; the match to TRBD2 covers 12 bases. Unmatched junction bases numbered 11, after V lost 5 bases and J lost 0 bases. This CDR3 region has 19 residues. Germline loops: CDR1 SEHNR, CDR2 FQNEAQ (reference sequence). The CDR3 sequence is CASSPGLAGGRDSYNEQFF. The CDR3 coding sequence is TGTGCCAGCAGCCCGGGACTAGCGGGCGGGAGGGACTCCTACAATGAGCAGTTCTTC.

The chain combines TRBV2 with TRBJ1-6, with a tentative D call TRBD1 (5 bases). Trimming took off 6 bases at V and 10 bases at J, with 22 bases between the two ends. The CDR3 totals 16 residues. CDR1 SNHLY and CDR2 FYNNEI come from the germline V gene. The CDR3 DNA is TGTGCCAGCAGGGTACATCGGGGGAGGAATGAATCACCCCTCCACTTT. This encodes CASRVHRGRNESPLHF.

V is TRBV5-1 and J is TRBJ2-3; TRBD2 aligns across 10 bases. The V gene end was trimmed by 0 bases and the J gene end by 6 bases; junction bases not matched to a gene: 7. Looked up from germline, CDR1 is SGHRS and CDR2 is YFSETQ. CDR3 length equals 16 residues. CDR3 sequence reads: CASSLGGPSGSDTQYF. In DNA, the CDR3 is TGCGCCAGCAGCTTGGGAGGTCCTAGCGGGAGCGATACGCAGTATTTT.

This clone occurred once. Sequence at one end of the junction differs from germline and may be a read error. The chain is built from TRBV6-5 and TRBJ1-2; 9 positions agree with TRBD1. The CDR3 is made up of 12 amino acids. Germline CDR1 MNHEY, CDR2 SVGAGI. CDR3 amino acids: CASSSPGQGESF. The CDR3 bases are TGTGCCAGCAGTAGCCCGGGACAGGGCGAATCCTTC.

The chain has TRBV5-5 and TRBJ1-3, with TRBD1 matching 12 bases. CDR1 and CDR2 from the germline V gene are SGHKS and YYEKEE (reference sequence). With V trimmed by 0 bases and J by 3 bases, 7 bases remained unmatched. This CDR3 is built from 18 residues. Written as DNA, the CDR3 is TGTGCCAGCAGCTTGGGGGGGACAGGGGGCCAATTTGGAAACACCATATATTTT. It codes for CASSLGGTGGQFGNTIYF. The complete variable domain, with remaining parts taken from reference TRBV5-5 and TRBJ1-3, reads DAGVTQSPTHLIKTRGQQVTLRCSPISGHKSVSWYQQVLGQGPQFIFQYYEKEERGRGNFPDRFSARQFPNYSSELNVNALLLGDSALYLCASSLGGTGGQFGNTIYFGEGSWLTVV.

V and J are TRBV28 and TRBJ1-2; TRBD1 might be the D (6 bases). The germline V gene encodes CDR1 MDHEN and CDR2 SYDVKM. Trimming removed 6 bases at V and 6 bases at J, with 11 bases between. The CDR3 length is 12 residues. This CDR3 reads CASRRTADGYTF. CDR3 bases: TGTGCCAGCAGGAGGACAGCTGATGGCTACACCTTC.

The J gene is TRBJ2-1, the V gene TRBV15; TRBD2 matches 16 bases. This CDR3 region has 19 residues. Germline values: CDR1 LNHNV, CDR2 YYDKDF (reference sequence). With 2 bases clipped from V and 4 bases from J, the junction kept 8 bases outside the gene matches. This CDR3 reads CATSRTPGLAGGSYNEQFF. CDR3 coding DNA: TGTGCCACCAGCAGAACTCCGGGACTAGCGGGAGGGTCGTACAATGAGCAGTTCTTC.

This clone was detected a few times. This chain connects TRBV5-1 to TRBJ1-1; no definite D call. CDR1 and CDR2 (germline): SGHRS, YFSETQ. The V gene lost 3 bases and the J gene lost 5 bases, with 11 bases spanning the gap. This CDR3 has 13 amino acids. In DNA, the CDR3 is TGCGCCAGCAGCTGGGTTTCGGGGACTGAAGCTTTCTTT. Protein: CASSWVSGTEAFF. Drawing the rest from reference TRBV5-1 and TRBJ1-1, the complete variable domain is KAGVTQTPRYLIKTRGQQVTLSCSPISGHRSVSWYQQTPGQGLQFLFEYFSETQRNKGNFPGRFSGRQFSNSRSEMNVSTLELGDSALYLCASSWVSGTEAFFGQGTRLTVV.

The chain is built from TRBV18 and TRBJ2-1, with D unresolved. Trimming removed 6 bases from V and 8 bases from J, with 17 bases in between. The CDR3 contains 14 residues. The germline V gene has CDR1 KGHSH and CDR2 LQKENI. DNA of the CDR3: TGTGCCAGCTCCCCCCAACTCTCGGCGGATGAGCAGTTCTTC. Encoded protein: CASSPQLSADEQFF.

The V gene is TRBV27, the J gene TRBJ2-3, with D unclear. Germline CDR1 reads MNHEY; CDR2 reads SMNVEV (reference sequence). This CDR3 has 14 amino acids. V was shortened by 4 bases and J by 7 bases, with 15 bases between the two germline ends. As DNA, the CDR3 is TGTGCCAGCAGTTCTACCTTCCGAAGAAATACGCAGTATTTT. It specifies CASSSTFRRNTQYF.

The chain joins TRBV30 to TRBJ1-5; TRBD1 agrees at 8 bases. CDR3 length: 14 residues. The germline gives CDR1 GTSNPN, CDR2 SVGIG (reference sequence). After removal of 1 base from V and 5 bases from J, the junction contained 4 bases not matched to a gene. The CDR3 is CAWSDGRGHQPQHF. The CDR3 region has the DNA TGTGCCTGGAGTGACGGCAGGGGGCATCAGCCCCAGCATTTT.

For the CDR3, the DNA is TGTGCCAGTAGTATGGGAAGGGGTTTTGGGACCCAGTACTTC. This codes for CASSMGRGFGTQYF. This sequence joins TRBV19 and TRBJ2-5; D is perhaps TRBD1 (5 bases). The V and J ends lost 3 bases and 7 bases respectively, with 15 bases between them. Germline assignment: CDR1 LNHDA and CDR2 SQIVND (reference sequence). CDR3 length: 14 amino acids.

The CDR3 spells CASSHPGQGSDLGGYTF. The CDR3, as DNA: TGTGCCAGTAGTCATCCGGGACAGGGATCGGATTTGGGTGGCTACACCTTC. V gene TRBV19 combines with J gene TRBJ1-2; 9 nucleotides match TRBD1. V lost 5 bases to trimming and J lost 7 bases; unmatched junction nucleotides: 17. Germline CDR1 reads LNHDA; CDR2 reads SQIVND (reference sequence). The CDR3 loop spans 17 amino acids.

V and J are TRBV7-2 and TRBJ2-3; 12 nucleotides agree with TRBD2. V was pared by 3 bases and J by 4 bases, with 5 bases of the junction left unmatched. Germline V lookup: CDR1 SGHTA, CDR2 FQGNSA. The CDR3 extends over 16 amino acids. In DNA, the CDR3 is TGTGCCAGCAGCTTGACTAGCGGGAGTCTCTCAGATACGCAGTATTTT. Translated, it gives CASSLTSGSLSDTQYF.

This clone is a singleton in its sample. The rearrangement links TRBV7-8 to TRBJ1-6; 7 bases fit TRBD1. The CDR3 has 14 amino acids. Germline V lookup: CDR1 SGHVS, CDR2 FQNEAQ. J was trimmed by 8 bases and V by 5 bases; bases with no gene match: 6. The CDR3 is CASSPGTAYSPLHF. CDR3 sequence (DNA): TGTGCCAGCAGCCCGGGGACAGCCTATTCACCCCTCCACTTT. The variable domain in full, completed from reference TRBV7-8 and TRBJ1-6, reads GAGVSQSPRYKVAKRGQDVALRCDPISGHVSLFWYQQALGQGPEFLTYFQNEAQLDKSGLPSDRFFAERPEGSVSTLKIQRTQQEDSAVYLCASSPGTAYSPLHFGNGTRLTVT.

This chain uses TRBV9 with TRBJ2-2, with 7 bases lining up with TRBD1. V shed 2 bases, J shed 4 bases, and the junction held 5 bases outside the gene matches. The CDR3 is 15 residues long. The germline gives CDR1 SGDLS, CDR2 YYNGEE. CDR3 loop: CASSVTGWGTGELFF. The DNA for the CDR3 is TGTGCCAGCAGCGTGACAGGGTGGGGCACCGGGGAGCTGTTTTTT.

The chain has TRBV6-1 and TRBJ2-1, with TRBD1 matching 9 bases. This CDR3 has 16 residues. The V gene end was trimmed by 1 base and the J gene end by 7 bases; junction bases not matched to a gene: 8. CDR1 MNHNS and CDR2 SASEGT come from the germline V gene. CDR3 coding DNA: TGTGCCAGCAGTGAAGGAAGGGACAGGGTTCGAAATGAGCAGTTCTTC. Translation gives CASSEGRDRVRNEQFF.

V gene TRBV11-2 combines with J gene TRBJ2-6; TRBD1 is a possible D gene (5 bases). The CDR3 covers 17 residues. V dropped 5 bases and J dropped 0 bases, with 14 bases sitting between them. Germline CDR1 is SGHAT and CDR2 is FQNNGV. CDR3: CASSTRQTRSGANVLTF. The CDR3 DNA follows: TGTGCCAGCAGCACAAGACAGACCCGCTCTGGGGCCAACGTCCTGACTTTC.

The gene calls are TRBV5-1 and TRBJ2-3, with D tentatively TRBD2 (5 bases). Per the germline V gene, CDR1 is SGHRS and CDR2 is YFSETQ. The V and J ends lost 2 bases and 6 bases respectively, with 7 bases between them. The CDR3 contains 12 residues. The CDR3 sequence is CASSFWEDTQYF. CDR3 DNA: TGCGCCAGCAGCTTCTGGGAGGATACGCAGTATTTT.

The chain employs TRBV10-3 and TRBJ2-2; D is unclear. Germline lookup yields CDR1 ENHRY and CDR2 SYGVKD. Trimming cost V 5 bases and J 5 bases, with 6 bases left between them. This CDR3 spans 12 amino acids. The CDR3 sequence: CAISSNTGELFF. The CDR3 DNA sequence: TGTGCCATCAGTTCCAATACCGGGGAGCTGTTTTTT.

The chain is built from TRBV27 and TRBJ2-5; TRBD2 agrees at 11 bases. CDR3 length: 17 residues. Germline V gene lookup returns CDR1 MNHEY and CDR2 SMNVEV (reference sequence). V lost 3 bases, J lost 4 bases, and 10 bases stayed unmatched. Here the CDR3 reads CASSLFPGLAERETQYF. CDR3 sequence (DNA): TGTGCCAGCAGTTTGTTCCCGGGACTAGCGGAACGAGAGACCCAGTACTTC.

In this sample, this clone turned up a few times. The chain links TRBV27 to TRBJ1-2; 10 bases line up with TRBD1. The CDR3 is made up of 13 amino acids. After removal of 8 bases from V and 13 bases from J, the junction contained 13 bases not matched to a gene. In germline, CDR1 is MNHEY, CDR2 SMNVEV (reference sequence). CDR3 sequence reads: CASHPGQGSPGTF. DNA for the CDR3: TGTGCCAGCCATCCGGGACAGGGGTCCCCTGGCACCTTC.

The chain couples TRBV10-3 to TRBJ1-3; 7 bases map to TRBD1. The germline CDR1 and CDR2 sequences are ENHRY and SYGVKD. J gave up 4 bases and V 9 bases, and 12 bases lay outside the gene matches. CDR3 size: 15 residues. The CDR3 DNA follows: TGTGCCATAAGGACAGGACCCAGGTCCGGAAACACCATATATTTT. Translated: CAIRTGPRSGNTIYF.

The rearrangement joins TRBV25-1 to TRBJ2-2, with a possible D match to TRBD2 (5 bases). Trimming cost V 4 bases and J 4 bases, with 10 bases left between them. This CDR3 is built from 14 residues. Germline V gene sequence: CDR1 MGHDK, CDR2 SYGVNS. The CDR3 protein is CASSALRATGELFF. Here the CDR3 DNA reads TGTGCCAGCAGTGCCCTGAGGGCCACCGGGGAGCTGTTTTTT.

This rearrangement joins TRBV30 to TRBJ1-6; no definite D call. This CDR3 spans 16 amino acids. The V end was cut by 3 bases, the J end by 7 bases, with 19 bases between. Germline CDR1 reads GTSNPN; CDR2 reads SVGIG (reference sequence). The DNA of the CDR3 is TGTGCCTGGAGAATCGGGGTCGGTGGGTGGAATTCACCCCTCCACTTT. Translated, it gives CAWRIGVGGWNSPLHF.

The chain carries TRBV7-9 and TRBJ2-3, with a tentative D call TRBD2 (6 bases). Germline CDR1 and CDR2: SEHNR and FQNEAQ (reference sequence). The length of the CDR3 is 18 residues. The germline V and J ends were trimmed by 1 base and 2 bases, with 19 bases remaining between them. The CDR3 protein is CASSLDPLANLITDTQYF. In DNA form, the CDR3 reads TGTGCCAGCAGCTTAGACCCGCTAGCGAACCTTATCACAGATACGCAGTATTTT.

This clone was observed a single time. The chain uses TRBV5-6 and TRBJ1-5; TRBD1 aligns across 9 bases. Trimming cost V 4 bases and J 9 bases; bases outside gene matches: 8. Germline CDR1 reads SGHDT; CDR2 reads YYEEEE. The CDR3 sequence is 14 residues long. The CDR3 DNA reads TGTGCCAGCAGCCCCGGGACAGGGCATCCGCCCCAGCATTTT. Amino acids: CASSPGTGHPPQHF.